The rows below give T cell receptor beta chains drawn from one sample of a study of blood T cell repertoires in COVID-19. Assay: immunoSEQ multiplex PCR; the TCRdb copy retains only in-frame clones and omits some. The sample has some 100,000 clones, roughly 92% seen once. Specimen: peripheral blood. The receptors come from a man in his sixties or seventies with acute or convalescent COVID-19. The CDR3 runs from the conserved cysteine through the conserved F or W. D genes are given only for firm matches. Rows may omit the clone size; those that give it use once, few, many or a size class.

d_gene: TRBD1; v_gene: TRBV11-2; j_gene: TRBJ1-5; abundance: -; CDR3nt: TGTGCCAGCAGCTTAGCCGGGACAGGGTGGGAGCCCCAGCATTTT; CDR3aa: CASSLAGTGWEPQHF
d_gene: TRBD2; v_gene: TRBV5-6; j_gene: TRBJ2-1; abundance: once; CDR3nt: TGTGCCAGCAGCTTGGGCCCGACTAGCGTCATCTCCTACAATGAGCAGTTCTTC; CDR3aa: CASSLGPTSVISYNEQFF
d_gene: TRBD1; v_gene: TRBV7-3; j_gene: TRBJ1-2; abundance: -; CDR3nt: TGTGCCAGCAGCTTCGGACAGGGGCGGGCCTATGGCTACACCTTC; CDR3aa: CASSFGQGRAYGYTF
d_gene: -; v_gene: TRBV11-3; j_gene: TRBJ2-1; abundance: -; CDR3nt: TGTGCCAGCAGCGGAGCTAGCAGATCCTACAATGAGCAGTTCTTC; CDR3aa: CASSGASRSYNEQFF
d_gene: -; v_gene: TRBV5-5; j_gene: TRBJ1-1; abundance: -; CDR3nt: TGTGCCAGCAGCTTACTACAGGGAGAGGGAAACACTGAAGCTTTCTTT; CDR3aa: CASSLLQGEGNTEAFF
d_gene: -; v_gene: TRBV6-5; j_gene: TRBJ2-3; abundance: -; CDR3nt: TGTGCCAGCAGTGACTCCTCTAGCACAGATACGCAGTATTTT; CDR3aa: CASSDSSSTDTQYF
d_gene: -; v_gene: TRBV14; j_gene: TRBJ2-1; abundance: -; CDR3nt: TGTGCCAGCAGCCAAAATATCGTTCAGTTCTTC; CDR3aa: CASSQNIVQFF
d_gene: TRBD2; v_gene: TRBV5-1; j_gene: TRBJ2-1; abundance: -; CDR3nt: TGCGCCAGCAGCTACCTGTCGGGGGGATACAATGAGCAGTTCTTC; CDR3aa: CASSYLSGGYNEQFF
d_gene: -; v_gene: TRBV13; j_gene: TRBJ2-3; abundance: -; CDR3nt: TGTGCCAGCAGCTCCAGGGGTAGGACAGATACGCAGTATTTT; CDR3aa: CASSSRGRTDTQYF
d_gene: TRBD2; v_gene: TRBV28; j_gene: TRBJ2-2; abundance: -; CDR3nt: TGTGCCAGCACCCCGGGGGGGGGTGGGACCGGGGAGCTGTTTTTT; CDR3aa: CASTPGGGGTGELFF
d_gene: -; v_gene: TRBV5-1; j_gene: TRBJ1-5; abundance: -; CDR3nt: TGCGCCAGCAGGCCAGGGGACAATCAGCCCCAGCATTTT; CDR3aa: CASRPGDNQPQHF
d_gene: -; v_gene: TRBV5-1; j_gene: TRBJ1-2; abundance: -; CDR3nt: TGCGCCAGCAGGAGTGAGACAGGCCTTGCTTATGGCTACACCTTC; CDR3aa: CASRSETGLAYGYTF
d_gene: -; v_gene: TRBV4-3; j_gene: TRBJ1-6; abundance: -; CDR3nt: TGCGCCAGCAGCCAAGATTTTTGGGTCGGGGGTTCACCCCTCCACTTT; CDR3aa: CASSQDFWVGGSPLHF
d_gene: -; v_gene: TRBV5-1; j_gene: TRBJ1-2; abundance: -; CDR3nt: TGCGCCAGCAGCTTGTCCGTGTCAGTCCGTGAGGGTTACACCTTC; CDR3aa: CASSLSVSVREGYTF
d_gene: -; v_gene: TRBV2; j_gene: TRBJ2-5; abundance: -; CDR3nt: TGTGCCAGCATAAGGCTAGCGCGTCAAGAGACCCAGTACTTC; CDR3aa: CASIRLARQETQYF
d_gene: TRBD2; v_gene: TRBV7-8; j_gene: TRBJ2-5; abundance: -; CDR3nt: TGTGCCAGCAGCACCTGGACTAGCGGGGGTTCACGGGAGACCCAGTACTTC; CDR3aa: CASSTWTSGGSRETQYF
d_gene: -; v_gene: TRBV11-2; j_gene: TRBJ1-6; abundance: few; CDR3nt: TGTGCCAGCAGCTTAGTTAGGGGTAATTCACCCCTCCACTTT; CDR3aa: CASSLVRGNSPLHF
d_gene: -; v_gene: TRBV27; j_gene: TRBJ2-7; abundance: -; CDR3nt: TGTGCCAGCAGTCTCCACGAGCAGTACTTC; CDR3aa: CASSLHEQYF
d_gene: TRBD2; v_gene: TRBV19; j_gene: TRBJ2-1; abundance: -; CDR3nt: TGTGCCACCCAACCGGGACTAGCCTACAATGAGCAGTTCTTC; CDR3aa: CATQPGLAYNEQFF
d_gene: -; v_gene: TRBV6-2/TRBV6-3; j_gene: TRBJ2-3; abundance: -; CDR3nt: TGTGCCAGCAGTTACTCTCGTGATACGCAGTATTTT; CDR3aa: CASSYSRDTQYF
d_gene: -; v_gene: TRBV29-1; j_gene: TRBJ2-2; abundance: -; CDR3nt: TGCAGCGTTGATATTGAAGGGGCGGTCGGGGAGCTGTTTTTT; CDR3aa: CSVDIEGAVGELFF
d_gene: -; v_gene: TRBV6-2/TRBV6-3; j_gene: TRBJ2-1; abundance: -; CDR3nt: TGTGCCAGCAGTTACGGGGGACTGGTGAATGAGCAGTTCTTC; CDR3aa: CASSYGGLVNEQFF
d_gene: TRBD1; v_gene: TRBV5-1; j_gene: TRBJ2-7; abundance: once; CDR3nt: TGCGCCAGCAGCCTCCTTGAGACAGGGTGGGAGCAGTACTTC; CDR3aa: CASSLLETGWEQYF
d_gene: -; v_gene: TRBV2; j_gene: TRBJ2-7; abundance: -; CDR3nt: TGTGCCAGCAGTGTTACTGAGGTCATTGGCTACGAGCAGTACTTC; CDR3aa: CASSVTEVIGYEQYF
d_gene: -; v_gene: TRBV2; j_gene: TRBJ2-4; abundance: -; CDR3nt: TGTGCCAGCAGTCAACAAGGACAGCACCGAAACATTCAGTACTTC; CDR3aa: CASSQQGQHRNIQYF
d_gene: TRBD1; v_gene: TRBV11-1; j_gene: TRBJ2-1; abundance: once; CDR3nt: TGTGCCAGCAGCGCGGACAGGGACGATGAGCAGTTCTTC; CDR3aa: CASSADRDDEQFF
d_gene: TRBD1; v_gene: TRBV11-2; j_gene: TRBJ1-4; abundance: few; CDR3nt: TGTGCCAGCAGCTTAAATTCCGGACAGGATGAAAAACTGTTTTTT; CDR3aa: CASSLNSGQDEKLFF
d_gene: -; v_gene: TRBV15; j_gene: TRBJ1-1; abundance: -; CDR3nt: TGTGCCACCAGCAGAGATCGAAGGGGTTTGGACACTGAAGCTTTCTTT; CDR3aa: CATSRDRRGLDTEAFF
d_gene: -; v_gene: TRBV18; j_gene: TRBJ1-1; abundance: -; CDR3nt: TGTGCCAGCTCGGGGGGGCTGAACACTGAAGCTTTCTTT; CDR3aa: CASSGGLNTEAFF
d_gene: TRBD2; v_gene: TRBV5-4; j_gene: TRBJ2-1; abundance: -; CDR3nt: TGTGCCAGCAGCTGGCTGACTAGCCCCCCAGACAATGAGCAGTTCTTC; CDR3aa: CASSWLTSPPDNEQFF
d_gene: TRBD2; v_gene: TRBV28; j_gene: TRBJ2-3; abundance: once; CDR3nt: TGTGCCAGCAGTTTAAACGACATGCTAGCGGGAGGTTATAGCACAGATACGCAGTATTTT; CDR3aa: CASSLNDMLAGGYSTDTQYF
d_gene: -; v_gene: TRBV28; j_gene: TRBJ1-3; abundance: once; CDR3nt: TGTGCCAGCAGTTTTCCAGGAGGAAACACCATATATTTT; CDR3aa: CASSFPGGNTIYF
d_gene: -; v_gene: TRBV10-2; j_gene: TRBJ2-7; abundance: -; CDR3nt: TGCGCCAGCAGTGAGTCAGGCCTGAGGGGACACTACGAGCAGTACTTC; CDR3aa: CASSESGLRGHYEQYF
d_gene: -; v_gene: TRBV14; j_gene: TRBJ1-6; abundance: few; CDR3nt: TGTGCCAGCAGCCAGGTTACAGGGAGAAATTCACCCCTCCACTTT; CDR3aa: CASSQVTGRNSPLHF
d_gene: -; v_gene: TRBV10-3; j_gene: TRBJ1-5; abundance: -; CDR3nt: TGTGCCATCAGGAGCTATAGCAATCAGCCCCAGCATTTT; CDR3aa: CAIRSYSNQPQHF
d_gene: -; v_gene: TRBV5-1; j_gene: TRBJ2-2; abundance: -; CDR3nt: TGCGCCAGCAGCTTGGCTTCGGGAGTCACCGGGGAGCTGTTTTTT; CDR3aa: CASSLASGVTGELFF
d_gene: -; v_gene: TRBV27; j_gene: TRBJ1-3; abundance: -; CDR3nt: TGTGCCAGCAGTTACAACGGGGGGGACACCATATATTTT; CDR3aa: CASSYNGGDTIYF
d_gene: -; v_gene: TRBV7-2; j_gene: TRBJ2-1; abundance: -; CDR3nt: TGTGCCAGCAGCTTCGAAAGGGGAAATGAGCAGTTCTTC; CDR3aa: CASSFERGNEQFF
d_gene: TRBD1; v_gene: TRBV27; j_gene: TRBJ1-2; abundance: -; CDR3nt: TGTGCCAGCAGTTTCCGGACAGGCTCCTATGGCTACACCTTC; CDR3aa: CASSFRTGSYGYTF
d_gene: -; v_gene: TRBV28; j_gene: TRBJ1-3; abundance: few; CDR3nt: TGTGCCAGCAATCCCGGACAGAGCCGGGACACCATATATTTT; CDR3aa: CASNPGQSRDTIYF
d_gene: -; v_gene: TRBV7-9; j_gene: TRBJ2-2; abundance: -; CDR3nt: TGTGCCAGCAGCCCCCGGGTAGCAGTCACCGGGGAGCTGTTTTTT; CDR3aa: CASSPRVAVTGELFF
d_gene: TRBD2; v_gene: TRBV7-9; j_gene: TRBJ2-5; abundance: -; CDR3nt: TGTGCCAGCAGCTCTGGTGCTAGCGGGGGCATTGAGACCCAGTACTTC; CDR3aa: CASSSGASGGIETQYF
d_gene: -; v_gene: TRBV21-1; j_gene: TRBJ2-7; abundance: -; CDR3nt: TGTGCCAGCAGCAAAGTTCGGGGGGGTGGTCACGAGCAGTACTTC; CDR3aa: CASSKVRGGGHEQYF
d_gene: TRBD2; v_gene: TRBV10-3; j_gene: TRBJ2-5; abundance: -; CDR3nt: TGTGCCATCAGCCTTACTAGCGGTGAGACCCAGTACTTC; CDR3aa: CAISLTSGETQYF
d_gene: TRBD2; v_gene: TRBV15; j_gene: TRBJ2-4; abundance: -; CDR3nt: TGTGCCACCAGCAGAGTTAAACTAGCGGGAGGAAACATTCAGTACTTC; CDR3aa: CATSRVKLAGGNIQYF
d_gene: -; v_gene: TRBV7-9; j_gene: TRBJ1-1; abundance: -; CDR3nt: TGTGCCAGCCGCACCCCCTCCTTTCGGGGAGGATTAACTGAAGCTTTCTTT; CDR3aa: CASRTPSFRGGLTEAFF
d_gene: TRBD2; v_gene: TRBV5-5; j_gene: TRBJ2-1; abundance: -; CDR3nt: TGTGCCAGCAGCCATTCTAGCGGGGGTAACAATGAGCAGTTCTTC; CDR3aa: CASSHSSGGNNEQFF
d_gene: TRBD1; v_gene: TRBV7-9; j_gene: TRBJ1-1; abundance: -; CDR3nt: TGTGCCAGCAGCTTAGCTGAAACCAGACAGGGTCTAACGAACACTGAAGCTTTCTTT; CDR3aa: CASSLAETRQGLTNTEAFF
d_gene: -; v_gene: TRBV15; j_gene: TRBJ1-1; abundance: -; CDR3nt: TGTGCCACCAGCAGAGATATGGGGGGGAACACTGAAGCTTTCTTT; CDR3aa: CATSRDMGGNTEAFF
d_gene: -; v_gene: TRBV2; j_gene: TRBJ2-7; abundance: -; CDR3nt: TGTGCCAGCGGGGGGTACGAGCAGTACTTC; CDR3aa: CASGGYEQYF
d_gene: TRBD1; v_gene: TRBV6-5; j_gene: TRBJ2-7; abundance: -; CDR3nt: TGTGCCAGCAGTCGTGACAGGGGGGCATACGAGCAGTACTTC; CDR3aa: CASSRDRGAYEQYF
d_gene: -; v_gene: TRBV4-2; j_gene: TRBJ2-4; abundance: -; CDR3nt: TGTGCCAGCAGCCAAGATTCGGCCCCAGCGAACATTCAGTACTTC; CDR3aa: CASSQDSAPANIQYF
d_gene: -; v_gene: TRBV9; j_gene: TRBJ2-7; abundance: -; CDR3nt: TGTGCCAGCAGCACCCATGGAGGGTCCTACGAGCAGTACTTC; CDR3aa: CASSTHGGSYEQYF
d_gene: -; v_gene: TRBV2; j_gene: TRBJ2-3; abundance: -; CDR3nt: TGTGCCCACGGGCTCAGGGGGGCAGATACGCAGTATTTT; CDR3aa: CAHGLRGADTQYF
d_gene: -; v_gene: TRBV6-5; j_gene: TRBJ1-3; abundance: -; CDR3nt: TGTGCCAGCCGGGGAGGTTTGATCTCTGGAAACACCATATATTTT; CDR3aa: CASRGGLISGNTIYF
d_gene: -; v_gene: TRBV28; j_gene: TRBJ2-7; abundance: -; CDR3nt: TGTGCCAGCAGTTTATTACAGGCGATTGGGCAGTACTTC; CDR3aa: CASSLLQAIGQYF
d_gene: TRBD2; v_gene: TRBV27; j_gene: TRBJ2-3; abundance: -; CDR3nt: TGTGCCAGCAGTTTAAGCGGGAGGGCGGGTAGCACAGATACGCAGTATTTT; CDR3aa: CASSLSGRAGSTDTQYF